The clone carrying this T cell receptor (beta chain) was observed a handful of times. Its antigen remains unidentified. This sample stems from a study of cytomegalovirus exposure and HLA in healthy donors. Study findings and constraints: Equally common other TCR beta chains were less clonally expanded than HLA-associated ones, a later analysis found. Most subjects had HLA-A and HLA-B alleles reportedly predicted accurately by TCR beta sequences. Sequencing depth roughly uniform across donors was assumed in presence/absence analyses.

The PCR had 60 Vbeta and 13 Jbeta primers. Data came from immunoSEQ multiplex PCR; TCRdb stores just in-frame clones and leaves some out. This sample yields some 120,000 clones, of which about three quarters are seen a single time; approximately 2.4% belongs to the top ten. The V gene's germline CDR1 is SGHNT and CDR2 YYREEE (reference sequence). This CDR3 is 15 amino acids long. Deletions cut 0 bases from V and 0 bases from J, with 9 bases between. The sequence came from a female donor in good health and CMV-seronegative. Sequencing was done on a sample of PBMCs. The chain uses TRBV5-4 and TRBJ1-1; D is perhaps TRBD1 (6 bases). CDR3 protein: CASSLEGVLNTEAFF. The CDR3 DNA follows: TGTGCCAGCAGCTTGGAGGGGGTTTTGAACACTGAAGCTTTCTTT.